These 13 T cell receptor beta chains share one sample of origin, sequenced in a study of blood T cell repertoires in COVID-19. Assay: immunoSEQ multiplex PCR; the TCRdb copy retains only in-frame clones and omits some. Of about 54,000 clones listed, approximately 87% are singletons. Sequenced sample: peripheral blood. Receptor source: a human donor in a cohort sampled during active COVID-19.

In this sample, this clone turned up once. The chain is built from TRBV4-3 and TRBJ2-1; no clear D gene. V lost 0 bases and J 3 bases, leaving 15 bases between the germline ends. Germline CDR1 reads LGHNA; CDR2 reads YSLEER. This CDR3 spans 17 amino acids. The CDR3 loop is CASSQDGTVFNYNEQFF. In DNA form, the CDR3 reads TGCGCCAGCAGCCAAGATGGAACAGTATTTAACTACAATGAGCAGTTCTTC.

A single count supports this clone. The J gene is TRBJ1-2, the V gene TRBV5-4, with 10 bases fitting TRBD1. Germline CDR1 is SGHNT and CDR2 is YYREEE (reference sequence). J gave up 3 bases and V 6 bases, and 8 bases lay outside the gene matches. This CDR3 is built from 15 residues. The CDR3 region is CASKTGQGVDYGYTF. The CDR3 coding sequence is TGTGCCAGCAAGACCGGACAGGGGGTAGACTATGGCTACACCTTC.

V and J are TRBV27 and TRBJ1-5; TRBD1 might be the D (5 bases). Trimming removed 6 bases at V and 4 bases at J, with 10 bases between. This CDR3 is 13 amino acids long. Germline V gives CDR1 MNHEY, CDR2 SMNVEV (reference sequence). Written as DNA, the CDR3 is TGTGCCAGCAGCGCAGGGTGGAATCAGCCCCAGCATTTT. It specifies CASSAGWNQPQHF.

A few counts support this clone. This chain connects TRBV7-9 to TRBJ1-5, with D perhaps TRBD1 (6 bases). The CDR3 has 17 residues. The V and J ends lost 2 bases and 0 bases respectively, with 14 bases between them. The germline V gene has CDR1 SEHNR and CDR2 FQNEAQ (reference sequence). This chain's CDR3 is CASSLLGPGDSNQPQHF. CDR3 in DNA: TGTGCCAGCAGCTTACTCGGTCCAGGGGATAGCAATCAGCCCCAGCATTTT.

This sequence joins TRBV7-2 and TRBJ1-3, with D perhaps matching TRBD1 (6 bases). The length of the CDR3 is 15 residues. Looked up from germline, CDR1 is SGHTA and CDR2 is FQGNSA. V was shortened by 0 bases and J by 1 base, with 7 bases between the two germline ends. The CDR3 DNA reads TGTGCCAGCAGCTTAGCGCAGGGGTCTGGAAACACCATATATTTT. This sequence encodes CASSLAQGSGNTIYF. Drawing the rest from reference TRBV7-2 and TRBJ1-3, the complete variable domain is GAGVSQSPSNKVTEKGKDVELRCDPISGHTALYWYRQSLGQGLEFLIYFQGNSAPDKSGLPSDRFSAERTGGSVSTLTIQRTQQEDSAVYLCASSLAQGSGNTIYFGEGSWLTVV.

The chain uses TRBV15 and TRBJ1-3; 9 bases fit TRBD1. V was pared by 0 bases and J by 2 bases, with 11 bases of the junction left unmatched. The germline V gene has CDR1 LNHNV and CDR2 YYDKDF (reference sequence). CDR3 length: 19 residues. CDR3 loop: CATSRDQGQGYITGNTIYF. The CDR3 region has the DNA TGTGCCACCAGCAGAGACCAGGGACAGGGATATATTACTGGAAACACCATATATTTT.

A few counts support this clone. The gene calls are TRBV7-3 and TRBJ2-3; TRBD2 matches 14 bases. The CDR3 extends over 19 amino acids. The J segment lost 0 bases and the V segment lost 5 bases, leaving 10 bases of the junction unmatched. Germline V lookup: CDR1 SGHTA, CDR2 FQGTGA. CDR3 residues: CASSPVGLAGDTSTDTQYF. DNA of the CDR3: TGTGCCAGCAGCCCAGTGGGACTAGCGGGGGATACTAGCACAGATACGCAGTATTTT.

This clone has a handful of counts. The chain recombines TRBV19 with TRBJ2-3; no clear D gene. The CDR3 length is 13 residues. Trimming cost V 2 bases and J 4 bases, with 7 bases left between them. Germline CDR1 reads LNHDA; CDR2 reads SQIVND (reference sequence). The CDR3 loop is CASSISAPDTQYF. The CDR3 DNA reads as TGTGCCAGTAGTATAAGTGCGCCAGATACGCAGTATTTT.

J is TRBJ2-7 and V is TRBV7-2, with a possible D match to TRBD2 (6 bases). The germline V gene encodes CDR1 SGHTA and CDR2 FQGNSA. Trimming left V 5 bases short and J 0 bases short, with 14 bases between. The CDR3 length is 15 residues. The DNA for the CDR3 is TGTGCCAGCAGCCCCGGGACTTCCCTCTCCTACGAGCAGTACTTC. Translated: CASSPGTSLSYEQYF.

The chain recombines TRBV18 with TRBJ1-2; the match to TRBD1 covers 7 bases. With 6 bases clipped from V and 8 bases from J, the junction kept 12 bases outside the gene matches. The germline V gene encodes CDR1 KGHSH and CDR2 LQKENI. The CDR3 extends over 14 amino acids. The CDR3 region has the DNA TGTGCCAGCTCCCTCAATGAGGGGGCTGGAGGCTACACCTTC. Amino acid sequence: CASSLNEGAGGYTF.

The V gene is TRBV27, the J gene TRBJ2-5, with TRBD2 matching over 9 bases. Germline assignment: CDR1 MNHEY and CDR2 SMNVEV (reference sequence). The CDR3 spans 15 residues. The V gene end was trimmed by 6 bases and the J gene end by 0 bases; junction bases not matched to a gene: 5. DNA for the CDR3: TGTGCCAGCAGAAGTAGCGGGGGATACCAAGAGACCCAGTACTTC. Protein sequence: CASRSSGGYQETQYF.

This chain uses TRBV7-3 with TRBJ2-1; TRBD1 aligns across 7 bases. Unmatched junction bases numbered 8, after V lost 2 bases and J lost 4 bases. The CDR3 has 16 residues. CDR1 is SGHTA and CDR2 is FQGTGA in the germline V gene. The CDR3 here is CASSLQGVTSYNEQFF. CDR3 DNA: TGTGCCAGCAGCTTACAGGGGGTTACTTCTTACAATGAGCAGTTCTTC.

This clone was observed a single time. The chain joins TRBV7-2 to TRBJ1-2; TRBD1 is a possible D gene (6 bases). The CDR3 has 13 amino acids. The V gene's germline CDR1 is SGHTA and CDR2 FQGNSA. V dropped 3 bases and J dropped 6 bases, with 11 bases sitting between them. This CDR3 reads CASSLGGGDGYTF. The DNA for the CDR3 is TGTGCCAGCAGCTTGGGCGGGGGCGATGGCTACACCTTC.